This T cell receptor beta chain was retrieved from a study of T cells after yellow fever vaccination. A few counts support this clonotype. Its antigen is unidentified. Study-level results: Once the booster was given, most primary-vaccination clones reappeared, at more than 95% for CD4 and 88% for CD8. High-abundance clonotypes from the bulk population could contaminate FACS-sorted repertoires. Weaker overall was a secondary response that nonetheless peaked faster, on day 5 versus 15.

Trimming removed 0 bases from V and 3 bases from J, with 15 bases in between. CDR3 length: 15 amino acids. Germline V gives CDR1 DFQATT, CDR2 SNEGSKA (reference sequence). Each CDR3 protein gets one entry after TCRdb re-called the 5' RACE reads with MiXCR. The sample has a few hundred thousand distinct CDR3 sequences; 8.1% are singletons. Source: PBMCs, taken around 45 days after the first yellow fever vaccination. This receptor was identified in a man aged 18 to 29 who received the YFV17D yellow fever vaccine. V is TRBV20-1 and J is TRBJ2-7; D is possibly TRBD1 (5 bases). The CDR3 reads CSAREGQGTLYEQYF. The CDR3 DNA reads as TGCAGTGCTAGAGAGGGGCAGGGTACCCTCTACGAGCAGTACTTC.